The 25 T cell receptor beta chains in this list originate from one sample, sequenced in a study of identical twins. TCRdb re-called the 5' RACE reads through MiXCR, storing one row per CDR3 protein. The sample shows more than 600,000 distinct CDR3 sequences, approximately 18% of them seen only once. These records were also assigned to another study, of T cells expressing NK-cell markers.

The sequencing input was PBMCs. The receptors here all came from a young woman in good health.

This clonotype was recorded a few times. The V call is TRBV7-2, the J call TRBJ1-1; no clear D. The CDR3 runs to 12 residues. Germline lookup yields CDR1 SGHTA and CDR2 FQGNSA. V was pared by 3 bases and J by 5 bases, with 7 bases between. As DNA, the CDR3 is TGTGCCAGCAGCTTGAGTCGGACTGAAGCTTTCTTT. It is translated as CASSLSRTEAFF. Filled out from reference TRBV7-2 and TRBJ1-1, the complete variable domain reads GAGVSQSPSNKVTEKGKDVELRCDPISGHTALYWYRQSLGQGLEFLIYFQGNSAPDKSGLPSDRFSAERTGGSVSTLTIQRTQQEDSAVYLCASSLSRTEAFFGQGTRLTVV.

This chain joins TRBV20-1 and TRBJ2-1; a possible D gene is TRBD1 (5 bases). The CDR3 is made up of 16 amino acids. The germline CDR1 and CDR2 sequences are DFQATT and SNEGSKA (reference sequence). V gave up 1 base and J gave up 3 bases, with 16 bases separating them. The CDR3 here is CSARGIPTVSYNEQFF. In DNA form, the CDR3 reads TGCAGTGCTAGAGGTATTCCGACAGTCAGCTACAATGAGCAGTTCTTC.

This clonotype occurred a few times. V is TRBV27 and J is TRBJ1-1; a possible D gene is TRBD1 (6 bases). V was cut by 7 bases and J by 1 base, with 16 bases left in between. This CDR3 is built from 15 residues. Germline CDR1 is MNHEY and CDR2 is SMNVEV (reference sequence). The CDR3 reads CASNPVRGWNTEAFF. DNA for the CDR3: TGTGCCAGCAACCCAGTGAGGGGGTGGAACACTGAAGCTTTCTTT.

This clonotype was found a few times. The chain has TRBV27 and TRBJ2-1; D is undetermined. Germline values: CDR1 MNHEY, CDR2 SMNVEV (reference sequence). The CDR3 consists of 15 residues. The germline V and J ends were trimmed by 0 bases and 3 bases, with 9 bases remaining between them. The chain's CDR3 is CASSLSGPRYNEQFF. In DNA, the CDR3 is TGTGCCAGCAGTTTATCCGGACCCCGCTACAATGAGCAGTTCTTC.

This sequence joins TRBV9 and TRBJ2-5, with unresolved D. The CDR3 totals 14 residues. The germline CDR1 and CDR2 sequences are SGDLS and YYNGEE. Trimming cost V 4 bases and J 3 bases, with 13 bases left between them. CDR3 sequence: CASSPSPREETQYF. The DNA of the CDR3 is TGTGCCAGCAGCCCCTCCCCTCGGGAAGAGACCCAGTACTTC. Looking up the rest from reference TRBV9 and TRBJ2-5 gives the full variable domain: DSGVTQTPKHLITATGQRVTLRCSPRSGDLSVYWYQQSLDQGLQFLIQYYNGEERAKGNILERFSAQQFPDLHSELNLSSLELGDSALYFCASSPSPREETQYFGPGTRLLVL.

This clonotype showed up many times. This chain joins TRBV20-1 and TRBJ2-5; perhaps D is TRBD1 or TRBD2 (8 bases each). Germline values: CDR1 DFQATT, CDR2 SNEGSKA (reference sequence). CDR3 size: 16 residues. V gave up 0 bases and J gave up 13 bases, with 27 bases separating them. The CDR3 coding sequence is TGCAGTGCTAGAGATTTCAGGGGGCAGCGGGAGCCGGAGAGGTACTTC. Protein sequence: CSARDFRGQREPERYF.

The chain couples TRBV20-1 to TRBJ2-7; 9 bases align to TRBD2. V gave up 3 bases and J gave up 2 bases; unmatched junction bases: 8. Germline values: CDR1 DFQATT, CDR2 SNEGSKA (reference sequence). CDR3 length: 15 residues. The CDR3 DNA reads TGCAGTGCTAGCGACGCTAGCGGGGCCCCCTACGAGCAGTACTTC. Translation: CSASDASGAPYEQYF.

The chain links TRBV20-1 to TRBJ2-6; no clear D. Germline-derived CDR1 and CDR2 are DFQATT and SNEGSKA (reference sequence). The CDR3 length is 15 residues. V lost 3 bases, J lost 1 base, and 10 bases lay in between. The CDR3 nucleotides are TGCAGTGCTAGGAACCGGGTTTCTGGGGCCAACGTCCTGACTTTC. This translates into CSARNRVSGANVLTF.

The rearrangement joins TRBV5-1 to TRBJ1-1; a weak D match, TRBD1 (5 bases). CDR1 and CDR2 from the germline V gene are SGHRS and YFSETQ. The CDR3 extends over 14 amino acids. V was shortened by 5 bases and J by 8 bases, with 19 bases between the two germline ends. CDR3 protein: CASRSQGRNYEAFF. The CDR3 region has the DNA TGCGCCAGCAGGAGCCAGGGCCGGAACTACGAAGCTTTCTTT.

This clonotype came up a few times. CDR3 sequence reads: CASSYAFRPFYEQYF. The CDR3 bases are TGTGCCAGCAGTTACGCGTTCCGCCCCTTCTACGAGCAGTACTTC. The gene calls are TRBV6-5 and TRBJ2-7; D not certain. V lost 2 bases and J lost 3, with 14 bases in between. The CDR3 runs to 15 residues. The germline gives CDR1 MNHEY, CDR2 SVGAGI.

The rearrangement joins TRBV5-1 to TRBJ2-5, with TRBD1 matching over 8 bases. The V gene end was trimmed by 2 bases and the J gene end by 6 bases; junction bases not matched to a gene: 9. This CDR3 contains 15 residues. Germline loops: CDR1 SGHRS, CDR2 YFSETQ. The CDR3 DNA reads as TGCGCCAGCAGCTTAAGACAGGGGAATGGAAAGACCCAGTACTTC. The encoded protein is CASSLRQGNGKTQYF.

The chain recombines TRBV10-3 with TRBJ2-1; 9 positions match TRBD1. The CDR3 is made up of 14 amino acids. J was trimmed by 5 bases and V by 6 bases; bases with no gene match: 5. Germline CDR1 is ENHRY and CDR2 is SYGVKD. The DNA for the CDR3 is TGTGCCATCAGGCCCGGGACAGGGAACAATGAGCAGTTCTTC. It translates to CAIRPGTGNNEQFF.

Only a few counts were recorded for this clonotype. This rearrangement joins TRBV10-3 to TRBJ2-2; D is unclear. The germline V gene has CDR1 ENHRY and CDR2 SYGVKD. V lost 3 bases and J 4 bases, leaving 6 bases between the germline ends. There are 13 residues in the CDR3. The CDR3 spells CAISELGTGELFF. The CDR3 DNA sequence: TGTGCCATCAGTGAACTGGGCACCGGGGAGCTGTTTTTT.

On this clonotype: One base away lies a much larger clone, so this may be a sequencing read error. As DNA, the CDR3 is TGCAGTGCTGGTAGCGGGAGCACAGATACGCAGTATTTT. Amino acid sequence: CSAGSGSTDTQYF. The rearrangement links TRBV20-1 to TRBJ2-3, with TRBD2 matching 7 bases. CDR3 size: 13 residues. The germline V gene encodes CDR1 DFQATT and CDR2 SNEGSKA (reference sequence). Trimming at V came to 5 bases and at J to 0 bases, leaving 2 bases not matched to a gene.

V gene TRBV20-1 combines with J gene TRBJ2-1; TRBD2 is a possible D gene (5 bases). The CDR3 runs 12 residues. Germline V gives CDR1 DFQATT, CDR2 SNEGSKA (reference sequence). Trimming removed 7 bases at V and 3 bases at J, with 10 bases between. CDR3 sequence: CSVPRGYNEQFF. CDR3 DNA sequence: TGCAGTGTCCCCCGGGGCTACAATGAGCAGTTCTTC.

This clonotype was counted at least ten times. The chain recombines TRBV7-2 with TRBJ1-6; no definite D call. Germline loops: CDR1 SGHTA, CDR2 FQGNSA. Trimming shortened V by 0 bases and J by 9 bases, and 15 bases separated the two germline ends. The CDR3 has 16 residues. The DNA for the CDR3 is TGTGCCAGCAGCTTAGCGCTAGGGCAGCACCGTTCACCCCTCCACTTT. It specifies CASSLALGQHRSPLHF. Drawing the rest from reference TRBV7-2 and TRBJ1-6, the complete variable domain is GAGVSQSPSNKVTEKGKDVELRCDPISGHTALYWYRQSLGQGLEFLIYFQGNSAPDKSGLPSDRFSAERTGGSVSTLTIQRTQQEDSAVYLCASSLALGQHRSPLHFGNGTRLTVT.

The rearrangement links TRBV20-1 to TRBJ1-2, with a weak D call TRBD1 (6 bases). Germline assignment: CDR1 DFQATT and CDR2 SNEGSKA (reference sequence). This CDR3 has 13 residues. V lost 0 bases and J 4 bases, leaving 9 bases between the germline ends. As DNA, the CDR3 is TGCAGTGCTAGAGATACAGGGTCCTATGGCTACACCTTC. Protein: CSARDTGSYGYTF.

The genes are TRBV20-1 and TRBJ2-4; D not certain. V lost 0 bases, J lost 0 bases, and 9 bases lay in between. Per the germline V gene, CDR1 is DFQATT and CDR2 is SNEGSKA (reference sequence). The CDR3 contains 15 residues. DNA of the CDR3: TGCAGTGCTAGAGATAGTGGGAAAGCCAAAAACATTCAGTACTTC. Translating it yields CSARDSGKAKNIQYF.

In its sample, this clonotype was seen a few times. J is TRBJ2-3 and V is TRBV20-1; TRBD1 or TRBD2 may be the D gene (5 bases each). CDR1 and CDR2 from the germline V gene are DFQATT and SNEGSKA (reference sequence). V lost 5 bases, J lost 5 bases, and 17 bases lay in between. CDR3 length equals 14 residues. CDR3 bases: TGCAGTGCTTCGCTCGGGACCCGCGGAGATACGCAGTATTTT. It encodes CSASLGTRGDTQYF.

The chain combines TRBV12-3 or TRBV12-4 with TRBJ2-6; 10 bases align to TRBD2. Germline trimming cut 5 bases from V and 1 base from J; bases unmatched to any gene: 11. The CDR3 totals 19 residues. Here the CDR3 DNA reads TGTGCCAGCAGTCCCTACCGACTAGCGGGCGCGTCTGGGGCCAACGTCCTGACTTTC. Its protein product is CASSPYRLAGASGANVLTF.

Only a few counts were recorded for this clonotype. This chain links TRBV20-1 with TRBJ2-3; 8 bases map to TRBD2. V shed 3 bases and J 3 bases; nucleotides not matched to a gene: 8. This CDR3 is 15 amino acids long. Germline assignment: CDR1 DFQATT and CDR2 SNEGSKA (reference sequence). The CDR3 spells CSASPPGLVTDTQYF. As DNA, the CDR3 is TGCAGTGCTAGTCCCCCGGGACTAGTGACAGATACGCAGTATTTT.

The chain couples TRBV4-3 to TRBJ2-1; 8 nucleotides match TRBD1. J was trimmed by 13 bases and V by 3 bases; bases with no gene match: 8. The length of the CDR3 is 13 residues. CDR1 and CDR2 from the germline V gene are LGHNA and YSLEER. The CDR3 DNA reads as TGCGCCAGCAGCCACGAAGGGGACAGGCCCCAGTTCTTC. Protein product: CASSHEGDRPQFF.

The chain links TRBV29-1 to TRBJ2-7; D tentatively reads TRBD1 or TRBD2 (5 bases each). Germline values: CDR1 SQVTM, CDR2 ANQGSEA. This CDR3 is 12 amino acids long. Deletions cut 7 bases from V and 3 bases from J, with 13 bases between. CDR3 sequence: CSAGAAFYEQYF. CDR3 DNA sequence: TGCAGCGCCGGGGCGGCCTTCTACGAGCAGTACTTC.

This clonotype was recorded many times. The chain employs TRBV5-1 and TRBJ2-3; 8 bases are shared with TRBD2. Germline assignment: CDR1 SGHRS and CDR2 YFSETQ. V lost 4 bases, J lost 5 bases, and 15 bases stayed unmatched. This CDR3 comprises 17 residues. CDR3 residues: CASSPVGTRSLRDTQYF. For the CDR3, the DNA is TGCGCCAGCAGCCCCGTGGGGACTAGGTCCCTCAGAGATACGCAGTATTTT.

The chain is built from TRBV27 and TRBJ2-7; D is possibly TRBD1 (5 bases). The CDR3 totals 11 residues. Trimming pared 7 bases from V and 6 bases from J, leaving 10 bases between. CDR1 is MNHEY and CDR2 is SMNVEV in the germline V gene (reference sequence). CDR3 residues: CASTVGREQYF. In DNA, the CDR3 is TGTGCCAGCACCGTGGGGCGCGAGCAGTACTTC.